This entry is about one TCR beta chain. The data are from a study of T cells expressing NK-cell markers. For each CDR3 protein, TCRdb gives one entry from its re-call of the 5' RACE reads, without DNA. This table holds about 550,000 distinct CDR3 sequences. This CDR3 comprises 15 residues. Germline loops: CDR1 SGHNT, CDR2 YENEEA. The receptor was derived from a man younger than 30 in good health. The J gene is TRBJ2-7, the V gene TRBV11-3; TCRdb returns TRBD2, unconfirmable since there is no DNA. Sequences were obtained from blood T cells: a sorted CD56 or NKG2C T cell subset, CD4+ or CD8+ T cells, or bulk PBMC T cells (not recorded which). CDR3 sequence reads: CASSATSGSIGEQYF.